This T cell receptor beta chain was identified in a study of blood T cell repertoires in COVID-19. Assay used: immunoSEQ multiplex PCR; TCRdb lists only in-frame clones, some missing. The sample holds approximately 250,000 clones, approximately 90% seen once. The length of the CDR3 is 15 residues. After removal of 5 bases from V and 10 bases from J, the junction contained 11 bases not matched to a gene. Germline CDR1 and CDR2: SGHTA and FQGTGA. The sample was PBMCs or T cells enriched from blood (not recorded which). The chain links TRBV7-3 to TRBJ2-1; 10 bases agree with TRBD2. This clonotype was sampled from a woman aged 55-75 years in a cohort exposed to, infected with or recovered from COVID-19 (not recorded which). The CDR3: CASSPLAGSLGEQFF. The CDR3 DNA sequence: TGTGCCAGCAGCCCACTAGCGGGGTCCCTTGGGGAGCAGTTCTTC. The complete variable domain, with remaining parts taken from reference TRBV7-3 and TRBJ2-1, reads GAGVSQTPSNKVTEKGKYVELRCDPISGHTALYWYRQSLGQGPEFLIYFQGTGAADDSGLPNDRFFAVRPEGSVSTLKIQRTERGDSAVYLCASSPLAGSLGEQFFGPGTRLTVL.